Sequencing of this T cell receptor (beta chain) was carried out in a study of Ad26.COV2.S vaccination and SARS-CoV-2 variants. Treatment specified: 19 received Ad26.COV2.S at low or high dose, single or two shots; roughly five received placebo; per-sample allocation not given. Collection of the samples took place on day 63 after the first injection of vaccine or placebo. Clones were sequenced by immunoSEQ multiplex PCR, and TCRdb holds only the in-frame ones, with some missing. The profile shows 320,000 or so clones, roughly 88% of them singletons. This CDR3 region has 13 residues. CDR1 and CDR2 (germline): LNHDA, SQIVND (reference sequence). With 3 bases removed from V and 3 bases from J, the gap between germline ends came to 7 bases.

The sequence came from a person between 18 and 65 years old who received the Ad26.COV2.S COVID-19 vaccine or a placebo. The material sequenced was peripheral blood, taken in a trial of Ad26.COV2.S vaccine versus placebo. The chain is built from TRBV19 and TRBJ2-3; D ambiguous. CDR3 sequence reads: CASSIMGTDTQYF. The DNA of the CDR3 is TGTGCCAGTAGTATTATGGGGACAGATACGCAGTATTTT.